The 6 T cell receptor beta chains in this list originate from one sample, sequenced in a study of T cell responses to AZD1222 COVID-19 vaccine. Assay: immunoSEQ multiplex PCR; the TCRdb copy retains only in-frame clones and omits some. Among 250,000 to 300,000 clones listed, 90% to 95% were seen once. Sequenced material: peripheral blood, taken 28 days after the second AZD1222 dose. These receptors were obtained from an adult who received the AZD1222 COVID-19 vaccine.

V and J are TRBV6-6 and TRBJ2-3; the match to TRBD2 covers 13 bases. The germline CDR1 and CDR2 sequences are MNHNY and SVGAGI (reference sequence). The trim removed 2 bases at V and 9 bases at J, leaving 5 bases unmatched. The CDR3 is 15 residues long. The CDR3 sequence is CASSYPGLAGETQYF. In DNA, the CDR3 is TGTGCCAGCAGTTACCCTGGACTAGCGGGGGAAACGCAGTATTTT.

This chain connects TRBV3-1 (or the pseudogene TRBV3-2) to TRBJ1-5; maybe TRBD1 (6 bases). The CDR3 runs 14 residues. Germline V CDR1 and CDR2: LGHDT, YNNKEL (reference sequence). V lost 3 bases to trimming and J lost 4 bases, with 10 bases between them. CDR3 bases: TGTGCCAGCAGCCAGGCCAGGGGAAATCAGCCCCAGCATTTT. Protein product: CASSQARGNQPQHF.

This chain joins TRBV5-1 and TRBJ2-7; 9 nucleotides align to TRBD1. CDR3 size: 14 residues. From germline, CDR1 is SGHRS and CDR2 YFSETQ. The junction had 6 bases not matched to a gene; V was cut back by 3 bases and J by 5 bases. CDR3 region: CASSSQGAGNEQYF. CDR3 nucleotides: TGCGCCAGCAGCTCACAGGGGGCAGGGAACGAGCAGTACTTC.

The chain combines TRBV18 with TRBJ1-3; D is unclear. V lost 2 bases to trimming and J lost 0 bases, with 11 bases between them. Germline assignment: CDR1 KGHSH and CDR2 LQKENI. This CDR3 comprises 16 residues. The CDR3 is CASSPRSPGSGNTIYF. CDR3 coding DNA: TGTGCCAGCTCACCAAGATCCCCGGGCTCTGGAAACACCATATATTTT.

This chain connects TRBV7-6 to TRBJ2-5; TRBD1 matches at 9 bases. Germline V gene data show CDR1 as SGHVS and CDR2 as FNYEAQ. V lost 3 bases, J lost 4 bases, and 12 bases stayed unmatched. CDR3 length equals 17 residues. This chain's CDR3 is CASSFSIPGQGVETQYF. CDR3 nucleotides: TGTGCCAGCAGCTTCTCAATACCGGGACAGGGTGTAGAGACCCAGTACTTC. The full variable domain, with the rest looked up from reference TRBV7-6 and TRBJ2-5, is GAGVSQSPRYKVTKRGQDVALRCDPISGHVSLYWYRQALGQGPEFLTYFNYEAQQDKSGLPNDRFSAERPEGSISTLTIQRTEQRDSAMYRCASSFSIPGQGVETQYFGPGTRLLVL.

The chain uses TRBV9 and TRBJ1-3; TRBD1 might be the D (6 bases). Trimming took 4 bases from V and 0 from J, leaving 11 bases between them. This CDR3 contains 15 residues. Germline values: CDR1 SGDLS, CDR2 YYNGEE. This chain's CDR3 is CASSNDRSSGNTIYF. The CDR3 DNA sequence: TGTGCCAGCAGCAATGACAGGAGCTCTGGAAACACCATATATTTT.